Below, one T cell receptor beta chain is given with its context. Its antigen is currently unknown. After autologous stem cell transplantation all patients relapsed, and prior brentuximab vedotin exposure differed between cohorts. Sequenced by immunoSEQ multiplex PCR; TCRdb stores in-frame clones only, minus some. Among roughly 20,000 clones listed, roughly 90% were seen once. The data belong to a study of PD-1 blockade in classical Hodgkin lymphoma. Whole-study context: Nivolumab dosing for patients was 3 mg/kg, administered intravenously every 2 weeks. General study points: CD4+ but not CD8+ TCR diversity rose significantly by C4D1. Newly diagnosed patients and complete responders had comparable diversity at baseline.

The V end lost 4 bases, the J end lost 6 bases, and 10 bases lay between the germline ends. Germline-derived CDR1 and CDR2 are ENHRY and SYGVKD. The CDR3 is 12 amino acids. This TCR was sampled from a human donor with classical Hodgkin lymphoma. The specimen comprised peripheral blood mononuclear cells (PBMCs), sampled before the second cycle of nivolumab. The J gene is TRBJ2-7, the V gene TRBV10-3; D call uncertain. The CDR3 bases are TGTGCCATCAGTGTTCCAGGTGGCGAGCAGTACTTC. Translation gives CAISVPGGEQYF.